This TCR beta chain was observed in a study of siplizumab effects on memory and regulatory T cells. The repertoire was sequenced with immunoSEQ multiplex PCR; TCRdb's copy has only in-frame clones and lacks some. The sample yields roughly 26,000 clones, 84% seen once. The V gene end was trimmed by 1 base and the J gene end by 3 bases; junction bases not matched to a gene: 10. Germline V CDR1 and CDR2: MGHRA, YSYEKL. CDR3 size: 20 residues. In its sample, this clone was seen a few times. The sequence was collected from a human donor in good health. This chain uses TRBV4-1 with TRBJ2-2; 14 bases agree with TRBD2. The sequencing sample was made of memory CD4+ T cells sorted from blood. CDR3 sequence: CASSQARLAGGPRDTGELFF. CDR3 DNA: TGCGCCAGCAGCCAAGCGCGACTAGCGGGAGGGCCCAGGGACACCGGGGAGCTGTTTTTT.